Each of the 17 T cell receptor beta chains below was sequenced from the same sample in a study of cytomegalovirus exposure and HLA in healthy donors. In the PCR, 60 Vbeta and 13 Jbeta primers were used. Sequenced by immunoSEQ multiplex PCR; TCRdb stores in-frame clones only, minus some. This repertoire includes 45,000 to 55,000 clones. The specimen sequenced was PBMCs. Receptors were obtained from a male donor in good health and CMV-seropositive.

The chain links TRBV9 to TRBJ1-1; D is ambiguous. The V gene's germline CDR1 is SGDLS and CDR2 YYNGEE. The ends were cut back, 0 bases at V and 7 bases at J, with 13 bases in the middle. CDR3 size: 14 residues. CDR3 amino acids: CASSVDGVPIEAFF. CDR3 nucleotides: TGTGCCAGCAGCGTAGATGGTGTCCCTATTGAAGCTTTCTTT.

V gene TRBV7-2 combines with J gene TRBJ2-3; 9 positions match TRBD2. There are 16 residues in the CDR3. CDR1 and CDR2 (germline): SGHTA, FQGNSA. V was pared by 1 base and J by 5 bases, with 7 bases of the junction left unmatched. The CDR3 sequence: CASSLVAGGRGDTQYF. CDR3 sequence (DNA): TGTGCCAGCAGCTTAGTGGCGGGGGGGCGCGGAGATACGCAGTATTTT.

The V gene is TRBV19, the J gene TRBJ1-3, with D possibly being TRBD1 (6 bases). V lost 9 bases and J 2 bases, leaving 14 bases between the germline ends. CDR3 length: 14 amino acids. The germline gives CDR1 LNHDA, CDR2 SQIVND (reference sequence). This CDR3 is CASKRQDTGNTIYF. DNA of the CDR3: TGTGCCAGCAAGAGACAGGACACTGGAAACACCATATATTTT.

The V gene is TRBV15, the J gene TRBJ1-6; the D gene is possibly TRBD1 (6 bases). The CDR3 is made up of 14 amino acids. Germline V gene data show CDR1 as LNHNV and CDR2 as YYDKDF (reference sequence). Between the trimmed V and J ends, which lost 6 bases and 5 bases, there was a span of 11 bases. CDR3 DNA sequence: TGTGCCACCAGGGACAGTTTCCATAATTCACCCCTCCACTTT. This gives the protein CATRDSFHNSPLHF.

This chain joins TRBV29-1 and TRBJ2-7; a weak D match, TRBD1 (5 bases). The CDR3 consists of 15 residues. Germline V CDR1 and CDR2: SQVTM, ANQGSEA. V lost 6 bases and J 6 bases, leaving 24 bases between the germline ends. CDR3 coding DNA: TGCAGCGTAGTCGAAACAGGAGTTCGGGCTACCGAGCAGTACTTC. As protein: CSVVETGVRATEQYF.

V is TRBV4-2 and J is TRBJ1-6; no reliable D call. Germline V gene data show CDR1 as LGHNA and CDR2 as YNFKEQ. The CDR3 extends over 16 amino acids. V gave up 3 bases and J gave up 5 bases, with 14 bases separating them. The CDR3 loop reads CASSQGEGADNSPLHF. In DNA form, the CDR3 reads TGTGCCAGCAGCCAGGGTGAGGGAGCCGATAATTCACCCCTCCACTTT.

The chain couples TRBV6-1 to TRBJ2-7, with D possibly being TRBD1 (5 bases). Trimming took 7 bases from V and 0 from J, leaving 10 bases between them. There are 13 residues in the CDR3. Germline V CDR1 and CDR2: MNHNS, SASEGT. CDR3 coding DNA: TGTGCCAGCACCACCGACAGCTCCTACGAGCAGTACTTC. This translates into CASTTDSSYEQYF.

This chain links TRBV5-5 with TRBJ1-1; D unclear. The V and J ends lost 0 bases and 0 bases respectively, with 6 bases between them. CDR1 and CDR2 (germline): SGHKS, YYEKEE (reference sequence). The CDR3 has 14 amino acids. Here the CDR3 DNA reads TGTGCCAGCAGCTTGGGCGCACTGAACACTGAAGCTTTCTTT. Protein product: CASSLGALNTEAFF.

V is TRBV7-9 and J is TRBJ2-3, with D possibly matching TRBD1 (5 bases). In germline, CDR1 is SEHNR, CDR2 FQNEAQ (reference sequence). Trimming stripped 3 bases from V and 0 bases from J, with 16 bases between. The CDR3 has 17 residues. The CDR3 spells CASSLPQASVSTDTQYF. The CDR3 region has the DNA TGTGCCAGCAGCTTGCCACAGGCGTCCGTTAGCACAGATACGCAGTATTTT.

The J gene is TRBJ2-7, the V gene TRBV27; possible D gene TRBD2, 5 bases. CDR3 length: 14 amino acids. Between the trimmed V and J ends, which lost 5 bases and 3 bases, there was a span of 14 bases. Germline V gene lookup returns CDR1 MNHEY and CDR2 SMNVEV (reference sequence). The CDR3 loop is CASSLRGPSYEQYF. CDR3 bases: TGTGCCAGCAGTCTTAGAGGGCCCAGCTACGAGCAGTACTTC.

The gene calls are TRBV9 and TRBJ2-5; no definite D call. The assigned J gene may be wrong: the sequence end matches TRBJ2-7 better. The germline gives CDR1 SGDLS, CDR2 YYNGEE. The length of the CDR3 is 14 residues. The CDR3 coding sequence is TGTGCCAGCAGCGAGGCAGGTTCAGAATACGAGCAGTACTTC. Its translation is CASSEAGSEYEQYF.

V is TRBV7-9 and J is TRBJ2-3, with 8 positions matching TRBD1. CDR1 SEHNR and CDR2 FQNEAQ come from the germline V gene (reference sequence). The V gene end was trimmed by 5 bases and the J gene end by 3 bases; junction bases not matched to a gene: 1. The CDR3 has 13 amino acids. The CDR3 bases are TGTGCCAGCAGCCGGACAGGGACAGATACGCAGTATTTT. It translates to CASSRTGTDTQYF. Combining the CDR3 with reference TRBV7-9 and TRBJ2-3 gives the whole variable domain DTGVSQNPRHKITKRGQNVTFRCDPISEHNRLYWYRQTLGQGPEFLTYFQNEAQLEKSRLLSDRFSAERPKGSFSTLEIQRTEQGDSAMYLCASSRTGTDTQYFGPGTRLTVL.

The chain has TRBV6-1 and TRBJ1-5; the match to TRBD1 covers 7 bases. Trimming at V came to 7 bases and at J to 0 bases, leaving 6 bases not matched to a gene. This CDR3 is 15 amino acids long. Looked up from germline, CDR1 is MNHNS and CDR2 is SASEGT. The CDR3 coding sequence is TGTGCCAGCACCTTGACAGGGAATAGCAATCAGCCCCAGCATTTT. Amino acids: CASTLTGNSNQPQHF.

The chain is built from TRBV6-5 and TRBJ2-5; the match to TRBD1 covers 9 bases. Germline trimming cut 2 bases from V and 4 bases from J; bases unmatched to any gene: 5. From germline, CDR1 is MNHEY and CDR2 SVGAGI. CDR3 length: 15 residues. CDR3 sequence: CASSYGTGGTETQYF. The DNA of the CDR3 is TGTGCCAGCAGTTACGGAACAGGGGGCACAGAGACCCAGTACTTC.

The V call is TRBV27, the J call TRBJ2-1; 12 bases are shared with TRBD2. The CDR3 spans 15 residues. J was trimmed by 8 bases and V by 6 bases; bases with no gene match: 8. Germline V lookup: CDR1 MNHEY, CDR2 SMNVEV (reference sequence). The CDR3 loop is CASRPLAGGPDEQFF. The CDR3 coding sequence is TGTGCCAGCAGACCCCTAGCGGGGGGGCCGGATGAGCAGTTCTTC.

V and J are TRBV28 and TRBJ1-1, with a tentative D call TRBD1 (6 bases). CDR3 length: 17 amino acids. From germline, CDR1 is MDHEN and CDR2 SYDVKM. The V gene lost 8 bases and the J gene lost 2 bases, with 24 bases spanning the gap. CDR3 protein: CASYPVSGGGPNTEAFF. CDR3 sequence (DNA): TGTGCCAGCTACCCCGTTAGTGGGGGCGGACCTAACACTGAAGCTTTCTTT.

The chain has TRBV2 and TRBJ2-7; a possible D gene is TRBD1 (6 bases). The CDR3 extends over 16 amino acids. Germline CDR1 and CDR2: SNHLY and FYNNEI. V lost 0 bases and J 4 bases, leaving 16 bases between the germline ends. The CDR3 DNA reads as TGTGCCAGCAGTGAAGCGCCGGGACATAGACTATACGAGCAGTACTTC. Translated, it gives CASSEAPGHRLYEQYF. The full variable domain, completed using reference TRBV2 and TRBJ2-7, is EPEVTQTPSHQVTQMGQEVILRCVPISNHLYFYWYRQILGQKVEFLVSFYNNEISEKSEIFDDQFSVERPDGSNFTLKIRSTKLEDSAMYFCASSEAPGHRLYEQYFGPGTRLTVT.